The next 11 T cell receptor beta chains were all read from a single sample in a study of radiotherapy plus CTLA-4 blockade in lung cancer. TCRdb's copy holds only in-frame clones and misses some; the assay was immunoSEQ multiplex PCR. This table holds about 98,000 clones, around 88% found once. Source: peripheral blood, taken from a patient treated with radiotherapy plus ipilimumab. The origin of the receptors is a human donor with non-small cell lung cancer that progressed on radiotherapy plus ipilimumab.

The chain has TRBV10-3 and TRBJ2-7, with a possible D match to TRBD1 (6 bases). The ends were cut back, 5 bases at V and 0 bases at J, with 17 bases in the middle. Germline V gene lookup returns CDR1 ENHRY and CDR2 SYGVKD. The CDR3 length is 16 residues. CDR3 nucleotides: TGTGCCATCAGTCAGGGGTCGGCGGGCCACTCCTACGAGCAGTACTTC. Residues: CAISQGSAGHSYEQYF.

The genes are TRBV2 and TRBJ2-5; no definite D call. Germline V CDR1 and CDR2: SNHLY, FYNNEI. This CDR3 comprises 14 residues. The V and J ends lost 2 bases and 1 base respectively, with 8 bases between them. The CDR3 nucleotides are TGTGCCAGCAGTGAAATGCCACCCCAAGAGACCCAGTACTTC. This translates into CASSEMPPQETQYF.

The V gene is TRBV28, the J gene TRBJ2-4; 7 positions agree with TRBD1. This CDR3 comprises 14 residues. V was clipped by 4 bases and J by 8 bases; unmatched bases: 8. Germline CDR1 and CDR2: MDHEN and SYDVKM. CDR3 sequence reads: CASSSRTGSDIQYF. The CDR3, as DNA: TGTGCCAGCAGTTCGCGGACAGGTTCCGACATTCAGTACTTC. Together with reference TRBV28 and TRBJ2-4, the CDR3 gives the full variable domain: DVKVTQSSRYLVKRTGEKVFLECVQDMDHENMFWYRQDPGLGLRLIYFSYDVKMKEKGDIPEGYSVSREKKERFSLILESASTNQTSMYLCASSSRTGSDIQYFGAGTRLSVL.

This sequence joins TRBV11-2 and TRBJ2-7; D is undetermined. Trimming took 5 bases from V and 3 from J, leaving 8 bases between them. The CDR3 spans 12 residues. The germline CDR1 and CDR2 sequences are SGHAT and FQNNGV. The CDR3 reads CASSLSLYEQYF. CDR3 DNA sequence: TGTGCCAGCAGCCTAAGCCTCTACGAGCAGTACTTC.

The gene calls are TRBV7-8 and TRBJ1-3; 7 nucleotides match TRBD1. There are 18 residues in the CDR3. Unmatched junction bases numbered 8, after V lost 0 bases and J lost 0 bases. Looked up from germline, CDR1 is SGHVS and CDR2 is FQNEAQ. The CDR3, as DNA: TGTGCCAGCAGCTTAGCCCCGGGACAGAAAGTCTCTGGAAACACCATATATTTT. It specifies CASSLAPGQKVSGNTIYF.

The genes are TRBV19 and TRBJ1-4; possible D gene TRBD1, 5 bases. Germline CDR1 and CDR2: LNHDA and SQIVND (reference sequence). The CDR3 spans 13 residues. Trimming removed 3 bases from V and 5 bases from J, with 7 bases in between. The CDR3 here is CASSIQGNEKLFF. The CDR3 bases are TGTGCCAGTAGTATTCAGGGAAATGAAAAACTGTTTTTT.

The CDR3, as DNA: TGTGCCAGCAGCCGACTCGGGACAGGGGGGACAGAGACCCAGTACTTC. It yields the protein CASSRLGTGGTETQYF. This sequence joins TRBV11-1 and TRBJ2-5; 11 bases are a match to TRBD1. From germline, CDR1 is SGHAT and CDR2 FQDESV (reference sequence). CDR3 length: 16 residues. V was clipped by 5 bases and J by 4 bases; unmatched bases: 9.

This clone has a handful of counts. The CDR3 sequence is CASSPQVTYEQYF. The CDR3 region has the DNA TGTGCCAGCAGTCCTCAGGTGACCTACGAGCAGTACTTC. The rearrangement links TRBV6-6 to TRBJ2-7; D is ambiguous. From germline, CDR1 is MNHNY and CDR2 SVGAGI (reference sequence). The CDR3 has 13 amino acids. Trimming removed 5 bases from V and 2 bases from J, with 10 bases in between.

The V and J genes are TRBV7-8 and TRBJ2-3, with D tentatively TRBD2 (5 bases). The V and J ends lost 0 bases and 3 bases respectively, with 10 bases between them. The germline V gene has CDR1 SGHVS and CDR2 FQNEAQ. The CDR3 consists of 15 residues. CDR3 protein: CASSLARGSTDTQYF. The CDR3 DNA reads as TGTGCCAGCAGCTTAGCGCGAGGGAGTACAGATACGCAGTATTTT.

In its sample, this clone was seen once. V gene TRBV10-3 combines with J gene TRBJ2-7; no firm D call. Trimming removed 4 bases from V and 2 bases from J, with 3 bases in between. The germline V gene encodes CDR1 ENHRY and CDR2 SYGVKD. The CDR3 runs to 11 residues. The CDR3 bases are TGTGCCATCAGTGCAACCTACGAGCAGTACTTC. The encoded protein is CAISATYEQYF.

The CDR3 DNA reads as TGTGCCAGCAGTGCCCAAGGTGCAAATAGCAATCAGCCCCAGCATTTT. Its protein is CASSAQGANSNQPQHF. J is TRBJ1-5 and V is TRBV2; D ambiguous. Germline V CDR1 and CDR2: SNHLY, FYNNEI. Deletions cut 4 bases from V and 0 bases from J, with 13 bases between. The CDR3 has 16 residues.